The 5 T cell receptor beta chains below were found in one sample sequenced in a study of human T cells and chemical hapten exposure (dated by TCRdb to the early 2020s). Library creation used RACE. The listed sequencing device is NextSeq 500. TCRdb trimmed public reads at Q25 via fastp, called clones via MiXCR and kept in-frame beta chains. Every entry covers one CDR3 protein and lists the most common genes and DNA from its rows. Present in this sample are under 450,000 distinct CDR3 sequences, roughly 6.3% of which were seen just once. The leading ten clones occupy around 6.1% of the sample. The label giving this sample's time point can be read as: patch test 2, 6 weeks after DPC sensitization. Reading the label with the study, this specimen's treatment or condition is: therapeutic diphenylcyclopropenone sensitization with weekly scalp DPC. The sequenced sample was whole blood, obtained in connection with sensitization to the hapten diphenylcyclopropenone (DPC). The receptors were gathered from a woman younger than 35 with alopecia areata. Some clones in this sample may be carry-over from other donors' samples.

Many counts were recorded for this clonotype. The CDR3 loop is CATSRGTGLNTEAFF. In DNA, the CDR3 is TGTGCCACCAGCAGGGGGACAGGCCTTAACACTGAAGCTTTCTTT. The chain combines TRBV15 with TRBJ1-1; 8 bases line up with TRBD1. V shed 3 bases and J 2 bases; nucleotides not matched to a gene: 5. This CDR3 spans 15 amino acids. Germline assignment: CDR1 LNHNV and CDR2 YYDKDF (reference sequence).

This clonotype was counted at least ten times. The chain uses TRBV10-3 and TRBJ2-3, with D hard to call. In germline, CDR1 is ENHRY, CDR2 SYGVKD. Trimming cost V 6 bases and J 0 bases, with 10 bases left between them. CDR3 size: 14 residues. CDR3 in amino acids: CAIRDQASTDTQYF. The DNA for the CDR3 is TGTGCCATCAGAGATCAGGCAAGCACAGATACGCAGTATTTT.

The chain uses TRBV10-3 and TRBJ1-1; TRBD1 might be the D (5 bases). The V end was cut by 2 bases, the J end by 2 bases, with 6 bases between. Germline values: CDR1 ENHRY, CDR2 SYGVKD. This CDR3 region has 13 residues. The CDR3 DNA follows: TGTGCCATCAGTGAGCAGGGTAACACTGAAGCTTTCTTT. Residues: CAISEQGNTEAFF.

J is TRBJ2-3 and V is TRBV29-1, with 10 nucleotides matching TRBD2. The CDR3 is made up of 13 amino acids. J was trimmed by 3 bases and V by 4 bases; bases with no gene match: 1. Germline lookup yields CDR1 SQVTM and CDR2 ANQGSEA. CDR3 residues: CSVASGGTDTQYF. DNA of the CDR3: TGCAGCGTTGCTAGCGGGGGAACAGATACGCAGTATTTT.

This clonotype was observed a handful of times. The rearrangement joins TRBV5-1 to TRBJ2-6; 8 bases match TRBD1. The CDR3 is 16 amino acids. The V gene end was trimmed by 3 bases and the J gene end by 3 bases; junction bases not matched to a gene: 5. The germline V gene has CDR1 SGHRS and CDR2 YFSETQ. CDR3 nucleotides: TGCGCCAGCAGCTACCAGGGGGCAGATGGGGCCAACGTCCTGACTTTC. Residues: CASSYQGADGANVLTF.